This T cell receptor (beta chain) was captured in a study of T cell clonotyping in hematopoietic cell transplantation. Noted time point: recipient sample about 28 days before transplant, after cytoreduction. Sample share makes this clone medium-sized (0.01 to 0.1%). Assay: immunoSEQ multiplex PCR; the TCRdb copy retains only in-frame clones and omits some. The sample records approximately 9,000 clones, about 90% being singletons. V was trimmed by 7 bases and J by 7 bases, leaving 14 bases between them. CDR3 length: 13 residues. Germline V gene lookup returns CDR1 MNHNS and CDR2 SASEGT. Sequenced here: peripheral blood mononuclear cells, sampled before stem cell transplant. V usage is TRBV6-1 and J usage is TRBJ1-5; TRBD1 is a possible D gene (5 bases). The receptor was isolated from a woman aged 60-75 years with acute myeloid leukemia. Some clones in this sample may be carry-over from other donors' samples. As DNA, the CDR3 is TGTGCCAGCAATGGGGACTTGTGGCAGCCCCAGCATTTT. It specifies CASNGDLWQPQHF.